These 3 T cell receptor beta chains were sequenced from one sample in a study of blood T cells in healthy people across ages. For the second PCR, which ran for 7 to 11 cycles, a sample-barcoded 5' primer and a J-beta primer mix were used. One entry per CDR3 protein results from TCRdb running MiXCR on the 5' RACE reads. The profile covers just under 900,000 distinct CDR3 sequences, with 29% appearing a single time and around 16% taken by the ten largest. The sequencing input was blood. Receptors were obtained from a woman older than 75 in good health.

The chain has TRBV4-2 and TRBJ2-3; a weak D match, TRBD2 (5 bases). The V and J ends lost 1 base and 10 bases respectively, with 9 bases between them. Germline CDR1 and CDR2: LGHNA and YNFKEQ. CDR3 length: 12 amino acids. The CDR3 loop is CASSQGAGAQYF. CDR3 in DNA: TGTGCCAGCAGCCAAGGTGCCGGGGCGCAGTATTTT.

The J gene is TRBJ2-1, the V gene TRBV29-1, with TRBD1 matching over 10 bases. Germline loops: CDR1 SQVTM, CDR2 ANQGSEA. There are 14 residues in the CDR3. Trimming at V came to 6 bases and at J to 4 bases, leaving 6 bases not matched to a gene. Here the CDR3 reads CSVATGGVYNEQFF. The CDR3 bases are TGCAGCGTGGCGACAGGGGGCGTTTACAATGAGCAGTTCTTC.

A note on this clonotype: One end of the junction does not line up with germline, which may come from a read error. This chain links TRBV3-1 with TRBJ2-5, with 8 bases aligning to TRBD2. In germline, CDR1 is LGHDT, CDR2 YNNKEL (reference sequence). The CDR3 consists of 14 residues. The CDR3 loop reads CASSQGLEQEAQYF. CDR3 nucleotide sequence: TGTGCCAGCAGCCAGGGACTAGAACAAGAGGCCCAGTACTTC.